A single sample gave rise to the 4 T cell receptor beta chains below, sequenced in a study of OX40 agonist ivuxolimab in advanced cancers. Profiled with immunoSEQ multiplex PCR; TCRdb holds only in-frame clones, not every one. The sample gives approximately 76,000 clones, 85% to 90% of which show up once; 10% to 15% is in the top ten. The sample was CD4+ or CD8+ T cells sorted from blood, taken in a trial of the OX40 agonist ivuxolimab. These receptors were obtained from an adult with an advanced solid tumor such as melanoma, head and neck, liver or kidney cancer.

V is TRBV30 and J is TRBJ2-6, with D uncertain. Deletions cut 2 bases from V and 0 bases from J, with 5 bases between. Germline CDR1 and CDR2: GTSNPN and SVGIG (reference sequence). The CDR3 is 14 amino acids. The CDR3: CAWSSVSGANVLTF. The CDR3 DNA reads TGTGCCTGGAGTTCTGTCTCTGGGGCCAACGTCCTGACTTTC.

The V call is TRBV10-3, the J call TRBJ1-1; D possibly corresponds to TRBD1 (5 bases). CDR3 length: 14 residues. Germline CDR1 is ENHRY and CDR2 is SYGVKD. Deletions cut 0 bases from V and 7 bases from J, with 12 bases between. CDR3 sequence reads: CAISESGGSNEAFF. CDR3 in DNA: TGTGCCATCAGTGAGTCGGGGGGTTCTAATGAAGCTTTCTTT.

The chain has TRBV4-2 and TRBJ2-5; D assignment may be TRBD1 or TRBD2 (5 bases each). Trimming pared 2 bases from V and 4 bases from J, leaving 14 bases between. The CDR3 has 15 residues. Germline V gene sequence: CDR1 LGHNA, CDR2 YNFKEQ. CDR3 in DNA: TGTGCCAGCAGCCAACACCGGGACGACGGAGAGACCCAGTACTTC. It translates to CASSQHRDDGETQYF.

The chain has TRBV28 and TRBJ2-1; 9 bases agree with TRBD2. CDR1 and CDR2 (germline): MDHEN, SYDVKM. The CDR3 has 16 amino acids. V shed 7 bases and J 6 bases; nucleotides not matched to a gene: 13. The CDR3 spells CASTPPIAGVSNEQFF. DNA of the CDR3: TGTGCCAGCACCCCGCCGATAGCGGGAGTATCCAATGAGCAGTTCTTC.